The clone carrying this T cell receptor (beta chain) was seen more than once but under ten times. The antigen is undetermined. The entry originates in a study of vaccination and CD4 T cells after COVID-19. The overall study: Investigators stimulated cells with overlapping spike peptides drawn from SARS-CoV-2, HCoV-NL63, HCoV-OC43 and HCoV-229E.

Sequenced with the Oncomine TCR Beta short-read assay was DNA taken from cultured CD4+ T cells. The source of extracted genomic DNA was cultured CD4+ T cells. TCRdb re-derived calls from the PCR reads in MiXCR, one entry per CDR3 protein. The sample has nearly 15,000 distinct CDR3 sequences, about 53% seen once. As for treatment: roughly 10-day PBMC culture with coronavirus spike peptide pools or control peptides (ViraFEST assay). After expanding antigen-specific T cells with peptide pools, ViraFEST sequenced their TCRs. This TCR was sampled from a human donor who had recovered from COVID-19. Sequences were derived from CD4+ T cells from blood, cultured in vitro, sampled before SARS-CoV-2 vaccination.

CDR3 in DNA: TGTGCCACCAGTGATTTTATGAAATCTCAGGATCAGCCCCAGCATTTT. Translation gives CATSDFMKSQDQPQHF. The chain carries TRBV24-1 and TRBJ1-5; no clear D. The CDR3 totals 16 residues. Germline CDR1 is KGHDR and CDR2 is SFDVKD. Trimming stripped 1 base from V and 5 bases from J, with 14 bases between.